Following are 15 T cell receptor beta chains from one sample sequenced in a study of OX40 agonist ivuxolimab in advanced cancers. Using immunoSEQ multiplex PCR, the repertoire was profiled, and TCRdb retains in-frame clones only, with some absent. The sample has some 70,000 clones, roughly 83% seen once. The specimen comprised CD4+ or CD8+ T cells sorted from blood, sampled in a trial of the OX40 agonist ivuxolimab. The receptors shown here come from an adult with an advanced solid tumor such as melanoma, head and neck, liver or kidney cancer.

This chain's CDR3 is CASSSNTVEKLFF. CDR3 coding DNA: TGTGCCAGTAGTTCTAACACCGTAGAAAAACTGTTTTTT. The chain uses TRBV19 and TRBJ1-4; no firm D call. The ends were cut back, 5 bases at V and 8 bases at J, with 12 bases in the middle. This CDR3 contains 13 residues. Germline-derived CDR1 and CDR2 are LNHDA and SQIVND (reference sequence).

The gene calls are TRBV15 and TRBJ2-5, with 12 positions matching TRBD1. The germline gives CDR1 LNHNV, CDR2 YYDKDF (reference sequence). Unmatched junction bases numbered 7, after V lost 1 base and J lost 4 bases. The CDR3 loop spans 17 amino acids. This CDR3 reads CATSRVRDRGLLETQYF. The CDR3 bases are TGTGCCACCAGCAGAGTCCGGGACAGGGGGCTTCTAGAGACCCAGTACTTC.

The count of this clone is one. The rearrangement uses TRBV14 and TRBJ2-7, with 7 bases lining up with TRBD2. Unmatched junction bases numbered 4, after V lost 1 base and J lost 1 base. The CDR3 is 15 residues long. Looked up from germline, CDR1 is SGHDN and CDR2 is FVKESK. The chain's CDR3 is CASSQGGGLSYEQYF. The DNA for the CDR3 is TGTGCCAGCAGCCAAGGGGGAGGGTTATCCTACGAGCAGTACTTC.

J is TRBJ1-3 and V is TRBV27, with 7 nucleotides matching TRBD1. Per germline, CDR1 MNHEY and CDR2 SMNVEV (reference sequence). Germline trimming cut 3 bases from V and 11 bases from J; bases unmatched to any gene: 10. The CDR3 extends over 14 amino acids. This CDR3 reads CASSFDREYTPIYF. For the CDR3, the DNA is TGTGCCAGCAGTTTCGACAGGGAGTATACGCCCATATATTTT.

The chain is built from TRBV15 and TRBJ2-7, with 9 nucleotides matching TRBD1. This CDR3 is 13 amino acids long. The V segment lost 5 bases and the J segment 3 bases; nucleotides outside the gene matches: 2. Germline CDR1 LNHNV, CDR2 YYDKDF (reference sequence). The CDR3 DNA sequence: TGTGCCACCAGCCCGGACAGGGGCTACGAGCAGTACTTC. Translated, it gives CATSPDRGYEQYF.

This clone appeared a single time. The chain couples TRBV7-2 to TRBJ2-7; unclear D gene. V lost 1 base to trimming and J lost 4 bases, with 14 bases between them. CDR1 and CDR2 from the germline V gene are SGHTA and FQGNSA. This CDR3 region has 15 residues. The CDR3 nucleotides read TGTGCCAGCAGCTTAGGGTCTGGCGACTGGTACGAGCAGTACTTC. As protein: CASSLGSGDWYEQYF.

This clone was seen just once. The chain carries TRBV18 and TRBJ1-5; 9 positions match TRBD1. CDR3 length equals 17 residues. V lost 5 bases and J lost 5; bases outside the gene matches: 13. Germline CDR1 reads KGHSH; CDR2 reads LQKENI. The CDR3 coding sequence is TGTGCCAGCTCATCCGGGACAGGGAATAGGAGGGATCAGCCCCAGCATTTT. Translating it yields CASSSGTGNRRDQPQHF.

In its sample, this clone ranks as medium-sized. The rearrangement links TRBV6-5 to TRBJ2-7; 9 positions agree with TRBD1. The V and J ends lost 4 bases and 0 bases, in that order; junction bases with no gene match: 4. CDR1 is MNHEY, CDR2 SVGAGI, per germline. CDR3 length: 15 residues. Written as DNA, the CDR3 is TGTGCCAGCAGTTCCCCGGGACAGGGCTCCTACGAGCAGTACTTC. Encoded protein: CASSSPGQGSYEQYF.

The chain joins TRBV5-4 to TRBJ2-3; 10 bases align to TRBD2. The ends lost 3 bases at V and 5 bases at J; junction bases unmatched: 6. The CDR3 contains 15 residues. Looked up from germline, CDR1 is SGHNT and CDR2 is YYREEE (reference sequence). CDR3 loop: CASSSAGGQVDTQYF. The CDR3, as DNA: TGTGCCAGCAGCTCAGCGGGGGGGCAGGTAGATACGCAGTATTTT.

V gene TRBV28 combines with J gene TRBJ2-7; TRBD1 matches at 9 bases. The CDR3 is 15 residues long. Germline CDR1 reads MDHEN; CDR2 reads SYDVKM. Trimming removed 7 bases from V and 6 bases from J; junction bases left unmatched: 13. The CDR3 is CASKTGGTGSFEQYF. The CDR3, as DNA: TGTGCCAGCAAAACAGGCGGGACAGGGTCTTTCGAGCAGTACTTC.

This clone was recorded a few times. The chain recombines TRBV6-1 with TRBJ1-5; D is ambiguous. V lost 7 bases, J lost 9 bases, and 10 bases lay in between. This CDR3 has 11 residues. Germline V lookup: CDR1 MNHNS, CDR2 SASEGT. The CDR3 reads CASTTPGPQHF. The CDR3 DNA follows: TGTGCCAGCACAACTCCGGGGCCCCAGCATTTT.

The chain links TRBV6-6 to TRBJ2-7; tentatively, D is TRBD2 (5 bases). The germline V gene encodes CDR1 MNHNY and CDR2 SVGAGI (reference sequence). Trimming stripped 7 bases from V and 2 bases from J, with 6 bases between. The CDR3 runs to 11 residues. The CDR3 DNA reads as TGTGCCAGCAAGGGAGCCTACGAGCAGTACTTC. Its translation: CASKGAYEQYF.

V gene TRBV5-6 combines with J gene TRBJ2-2; 7 nucleotides match TRBD1. Trimming took 1 base from V and 4 from J; bases not matched to a gene: 10. Germline CDR1 is SGHDT and CDR2 is YYEEEE. The CDR3 is made up of 17 amino acids. In DNA form, the CDR3 reads TGTGCCAGCAGCTTGACCACCGGGACAGCCCTCACCGGGGAGCTGTTTTTT. The encoded protein is CASSLTTGTALTGELFF. The full variable domain, with the rest looked up from reference TRBV5-6 and TRBJ2-2, is DAGVTQSPTHLIKTRGQQVTLRCSPKSGHDTVSWYQQALGQGPQFIFQYYEEEERQRGNFPDRFSGHQFPNYSSELNVNALLLGDSALYLCASSLTTGTALTGELFFGEGSRLTVL.

The chain joins TRBV27 to TRBJ2-7, with TRBD1 matching 10 bases. The V and J ends lost 1 base and 9 bases, in that order; junction bases with no gene match: 9. Germline CDR1 is MNHEY and CDR2 is SMNVEV (reference sequence). There are 15 residues in the CDR3. In DNA, the CDR3 is TGTGCCAGCAGTTTATTAGGCGGGACAGGGGTCGTGCAGTACTTC. This codes for CASSLLGGTGVVQYF.

This chain links TRBV6-4 with TRBJ2-2; 10 bases fit TRBD2. The germline CDR1 and CDR2 sequences are MRHNA and SNTAGT. The CDR3 spans 14 residues. Trimming at V came to 6 bases and at J to 4 bases, leaving 2 bases not matched to a gene. The CDR3 coding sequence is TGTGCCAGCAGGAGCGGGGGGGCCACCGGGGAGCTGTTTTTT. This encodes CASRSGGATGELFF.